Following are 8 T cell receptor beta chains from one sample sequenced in a study of blood T cell repertoires in COVID-19. The assay was immunoSEQ multiplex PCR, and TCRdb's table has in-frame clones only and misses some. This table holds around 230,000 clones, 84% found once. The sequencing input was peripheral blood. These receptors were taken from a man aged 35-49 years who had recovered from COVID-19.

This clone was picked up one time. The chain couples TRBV7-9 to TRBJ1-6; D remains unclear. V lost 3 bases and J lost 4, with 19 bases in between. There are 18 residues in the CDR3. Germline V gene sequence: CDR1 SEHNR, CDR2 FQNEAQ (reference sequence). The CDR3 sequence is CASSFERASGYYNSPLHF. In DNA form, the CDR3 reads TGTGCCAGCAGCTTTGAAAGAGCTTCGGGGTATTATAATTCACCCCTCCACTTT.

This chain joins TRBV25-1 and TRBJ2-3; 9 positions agree with TRBD1. V lost 4 bases, J lost 2 bases, and 4 bases stayed unmatched. CDR1 is MGHDK and CDR2 is SYGVNS in the germline V gene. The CDR3 extends over 15 amino acids. CDR3 sequence: CASSAGQGLTDTQYF. The CDR3 DNA reads as TGTGCCAGCAGTGCGGGACAGGGCCTCACAGATACGCAGTATTTT.

The V gene is TRBV19, the J gene TRBJ2-1; possible D gene TRBD2, 6 bases. V was pared by 6 bases and J by 3 bases, with 9 bases between. CDR1 is LNHDA, CDR2 SQIVND, per germline (reference sequence). The CDR3 spans 13 residues. The CDR3 spells CASSGSNYNEQFF. CDR3 coding DNA: TGTGCCAGTAGCGGGAGTAACTACAATGAGCAGTTCTTC.

This clone showed up just a few times. J is TRBJ1-2 and V is TRBV5-5, with D possibly TRBD1 on 6 matching bases. The CDR3 sequence is 15 residues long. V lost 0 bases and J 4 bases, leaving 13 bases between the germline ends. Germline V gives CDR1 SGHKS, CDR2 YYEKEE (reference sequence). CDR3 nucleotide sequence: TGTGCCAGCAGCTTGGGGCCAGGGGATATCTATGGCTACACCTTC. Its translation is CASSLGPGDIYGYTF. The full variable domain, in which reference TRBV5-5 and TRBJ1-2 provide the parts outside the CDR3, is DAGVTQSPTHLIKTRGQQVTLRCSPISGHKSVSWYQQVLGQGPQFIFQYYEKEERGRGNFPDRFSARQFPNYSSELNVNALLLGDSALYLCASSLGPGDIYGYTFGSGTRLTVV.

The chain employs TRBV11-3 and TRBJ2-5; TRBD1 matches at 7 bases. The germline gives CDR1 SGHNT, CDR2 YENEEA. This CDR3 comprises 15 residues. The ends lost 5 bases at V and 6 bases at J; junction bases unmatched: 12. The CDR3 here is CASSPLRGGSKTQYF. The CDR3 coding sequence is TGTGCCAGCAGCCCTCTTAGAGGGGGCAGTAAGACCCAGTACTTC.

The J gene is TRBJ2-7, the V gene TRBV4-3; weak D call: TRBD2 (6 bases). The germline V gene encodes CDR1 LGHNA and CDR2 YSLEER. Trimming took 4 bases from V and 1 from J, leaving 14 bases between them. The CDR3 extends over 15 amino acids. Here the CDR3 reads CASSPEIRGSYEQYF. The CDR3 DNA is TGCGCCAGCAGCCCTGAAATTCGGGGGTCCTACGAGCAGTACTTC.

The chain employs TRBV7-6 and TRBJ2-1, with 7 bases that match TRBD1. CDR1 is SGHVS and CDR2 is FNYEAQ in the germline V gene. The trim removed 1 base at V and 3 bases at J, leaving 3 bases unmatched. The CDR3 is 15 amino acids. The CDR3 sequence is CASSLGDSFYNEQFF. CDR3 sequence (DNA): TGTGCCAGCAGCTTAGGGGACAGTTTCTACAATGAGCAGTTCTTC. The full variable domain, in which reference TRBV7-6 and TRBJ2-1 provide the parts outside the CDR3, is GAGVSQSPRYKVTKRGQDVALRCDPISGHVSLYWYRQALGQGPEFLTYFNYEAQQDKSGLPNDRFSAERPEGSISTLTIQRTEQRDSAMYRCASSLGDSFYNEQFFGPGTRLTVL.

The chain joins TRBV5-4 to TRBJ2-2; tentatively, D is TRBD1 (6 bases). CDR1 and CDR2 (germline): SGHNT, YYREEE (reference sequence). The V and J ends lost 2 bases and 5 bases respectively, with 13 bases between them. The CDR3 runs 15 residues. CDR3 sequence reads: CASSLQGRWTGELFF. The DNA of the CDR3 is TGTGCCAGCAGCTTACAGGGCCGATGGACCGGGGAGCTGTTTTTT.